This TCR beta chain was sequenced in a study of post-analysis software for immune sequencing data. Study-level background: As for disease course, relapsing-remitting, secondary progressive and progressive-relapsing multiple sclerosis were all included. Findings and caveats of the study: TRBV5-6, TRBV5-1 and TRBV20-1 were among roughly 5 TRBV segments more frequent in patients than controls. Batch-matched samples strongly co-clustered by F measure. Comparison with controls showed significantly lower normalized Chao1 diversity in multiple sclerosis patients.

Germline loops: CDR1 KGHSH, CDR2 LQKENI. V lost 8 bases and J lost 6, with 6 bases in between. The CDR3 is 10 amino acids. Worth noting for this clonotype: What it recognizes is unknown.

The authors incorporated unique molecular identifiers into the TCR beta cDNA libraries. Yield was roughly 0.5 million cDNA molecules from roughly 0.93 to 9.6 million T cells. TCRdb reprocessed the PCR reads with MiXCR, giving one entry per CDR3 protein. The sample records a few hundred thousand distinct CDR3 sequences, 39% being singletons. Sample: blood. The receptor comes from a girl under 10 years old with multiple sclerosis. V gene TRBV18 combines with J gene TRBJ2-3; no clear D. CDR3 DNA sequence: TGTGCCAGCGCGCGGGATACGCAGTATTTT. It encodes CASARDTQYF.